This record covers a single TCR beta chain. Here immunoSEQ multiplex PCR was the method, and the copy in TCRdb shows in-frame clones only, minus some. The table records 45,000 to 65,000 clones, 92% of them present only once. The CDR3 totals 16 residues. V lost 2 bases and J 3 bases, leaving 16 bases between the germline ends. Germline V gene data show CDR1 as MNHNY and CDR2 as SVGAGI (reference sequence). This record belongs to a study of T cell changes during pregnancy in multiple sclerosis. The chain combines TRBV6-6 with TRBJ1-2; a weak D match, TRBD1 (5 bases). Source: CD4+ T cells from peripheral blood mononuclear cells, taken in the third trimester of pregnancy. The receptor was derived from a female donor with multiple sclerosis, enrolled in a pregnancy study. The CDR3 region has the DNA TGTGCCAGCAGTTACGGTGGCAGGGCTGAGGACTATGGCTACACCTTC. It is translated as CASSYGGRAEDYGYTF.